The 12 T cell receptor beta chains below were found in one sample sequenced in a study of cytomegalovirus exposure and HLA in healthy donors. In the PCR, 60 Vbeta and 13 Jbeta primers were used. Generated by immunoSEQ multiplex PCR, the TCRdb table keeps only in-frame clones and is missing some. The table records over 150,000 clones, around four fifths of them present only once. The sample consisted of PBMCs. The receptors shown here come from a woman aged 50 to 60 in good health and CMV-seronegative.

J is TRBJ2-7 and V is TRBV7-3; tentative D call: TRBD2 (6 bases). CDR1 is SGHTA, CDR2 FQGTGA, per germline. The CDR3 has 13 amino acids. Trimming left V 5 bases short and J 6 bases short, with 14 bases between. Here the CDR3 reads CASSHRAGGEQYF. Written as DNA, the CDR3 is TGTGCCAGCAGCCACAGAGCGGGCGGCGAGCAGTACTTC.

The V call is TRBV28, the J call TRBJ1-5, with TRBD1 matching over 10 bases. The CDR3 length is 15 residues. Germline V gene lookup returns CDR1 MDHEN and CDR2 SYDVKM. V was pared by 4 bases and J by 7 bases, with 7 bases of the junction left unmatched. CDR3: CASSSTGGLGQPQHF. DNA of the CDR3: TGTGCCAGCAGTTCGACAGGGGGCTTAGGGCAGCCCCAGCATTTT.

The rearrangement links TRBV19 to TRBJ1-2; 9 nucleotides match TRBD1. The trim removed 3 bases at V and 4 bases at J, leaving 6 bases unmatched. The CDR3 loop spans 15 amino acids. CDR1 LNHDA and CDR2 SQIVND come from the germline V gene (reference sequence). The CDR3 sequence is CASSMGQGIFYGYTF. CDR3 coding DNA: TGTGCCAGTAGTATGGGACAGGGAATTTTCTATGGCTACACCTTC.

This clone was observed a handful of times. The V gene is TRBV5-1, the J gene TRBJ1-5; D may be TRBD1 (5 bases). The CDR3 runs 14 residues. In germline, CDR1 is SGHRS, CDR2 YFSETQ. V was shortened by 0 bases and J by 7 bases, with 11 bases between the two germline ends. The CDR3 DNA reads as TGCGCCAGCAGCTTGGCGGGGGGGGAGCAGCCCCAGCATTTT. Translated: CASSLAGGEQPQHF.

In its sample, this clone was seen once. CDR3 bases: TGTGCCAGCAGCTGGACCTTAAGGGGAGAGCAGTACTTC. Amino acid sequence: CASSWTLRGEQYF. The V and J genes are TRBV5-5 and TRBJ2-7; D perhaps matches TRBD1 (5 bases). The CDR3 is 13 residues long. CDR1 and CDR2 (germline): SGHKS, YYEKEE (reference sequence). Trimming cost V 3 bases and J 7 bases, with 14 bases left between them.

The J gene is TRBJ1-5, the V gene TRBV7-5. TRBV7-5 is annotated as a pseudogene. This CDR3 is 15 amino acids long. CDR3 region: CARSQTSQLNQPQHF. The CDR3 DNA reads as TGTGCCAGAAGCCAAACTAGTCAGCTCAATCAGCCCCAGCATTTT.

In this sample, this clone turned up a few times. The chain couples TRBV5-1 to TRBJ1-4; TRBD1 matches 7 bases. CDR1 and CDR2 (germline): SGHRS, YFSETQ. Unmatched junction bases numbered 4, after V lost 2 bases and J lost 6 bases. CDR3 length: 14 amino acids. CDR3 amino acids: CASSFDRVDEKLFF. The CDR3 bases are TGCGCCAGCAGCTTCGACAGGGTGGATGAAAAACTGTTTTTT.

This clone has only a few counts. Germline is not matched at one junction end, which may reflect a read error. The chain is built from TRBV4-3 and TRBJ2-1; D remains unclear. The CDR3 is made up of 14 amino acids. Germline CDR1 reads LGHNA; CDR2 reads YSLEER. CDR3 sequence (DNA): TGCGCCAGCAGCCAAGAGTCCTCCGACAATGAGCAGTTCTTC. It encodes CASSQESSDNEQFF.

In DNA form, the CDR3 reads TGTGCCTGGTTGGACAAAAACTCCTACGAGCAGTACTTC. This encodes CAWLDKNSYEQYF. V is TRBV30 and J is TRBJ2-7, with D tentatively TRBD1 (5 bases). The CDR3 is 13 amino acids. V lost 5 bases and J lost 0, with 11 bases in between. Germline CDR1 is GTSNPN and CDR2 is SVGIG (reference sequence).

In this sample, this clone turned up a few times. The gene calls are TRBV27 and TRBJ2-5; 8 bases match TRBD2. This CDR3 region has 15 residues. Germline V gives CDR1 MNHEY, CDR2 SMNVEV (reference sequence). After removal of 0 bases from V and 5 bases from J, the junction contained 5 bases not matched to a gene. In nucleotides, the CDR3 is TGTGCCAGCAGTTTATCGGGACTAGGTTGGGAGACCCAGTACTTC. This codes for CASSLSGLGWETQYF.

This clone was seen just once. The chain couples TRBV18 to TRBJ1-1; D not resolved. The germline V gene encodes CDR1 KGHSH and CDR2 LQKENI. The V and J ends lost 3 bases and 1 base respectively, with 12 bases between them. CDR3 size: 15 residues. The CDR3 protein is CASSPASYTNTEAFF. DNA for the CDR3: TGTGCCAGCTCACCGGCTAGCTATACGAACACTGAAGCTTTCTTT. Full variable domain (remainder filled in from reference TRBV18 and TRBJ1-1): NAGVMQNPRHLVRRRGQEARLRCSPMKGHSHVYWYRQLPEEGLKFMVYLQKENIIDESGMPKERFSAEFPKEGPSILRIQQVVRGDSAAYFCASSPASYTNTEAFFGQGTRLTVV.

CDR3 amino acids: CATSSGVTGTTYEQYF. CDR3 DNA sequence: TGTGCCACCAGCAGCGGGGTAACCGGGACAACCTACGAGCAGTACTTC. The chain has TRBV15 and TRBJ2-7, with D perhaps TRBD1 (6 bases). CDR1 is LNHNV and CDR2 is YYDKDF in the germline V gene (reference sequence). The CDR3 sequence is 16 residues long. V lost 3 bases and J lost 2, with 17 bases in between.